Each of the 25 T cell receptor beta chains below was sequenced from the same sample in a study of blood T cells in healthy people across ages. A second PCR of about 6 to 11 cycles used a sample-barcoded 5' primer and a J-beta primer mix. TCRdb re-called the 5' RACE reads through MiXCR, storing one row per CDR3 protein. The sample records about 1.4 million distinct CDR3 sequences, roughly 60% being singletons. Specimen: blood. These receptors were taken from a man aged 18 to 30 in good health.

The rearrangement uses TRBV7-2 and TRBJ2-5, with 7 bases identical to TRBD2. This CDR3 has 17 residues. V lost 1 base and J lost 7; bases outside the gene matches: 15. CDR1 and CDR2 (germline): SGHTA, FQGNSA. The CDR3 sequence: CASSLGSPSGPRWTQYF. In nucleotides, the CDR3 is TGTGCCAGCAGCTTAGGCTCCCCTAGCGGCCCCCGGTGGACCCAGTACTTC.

V usage is TRBV5-8 and J usage is TRBJ1-4; no clear D gene. Trimming pared 7 bases from V and 2 bases from J, leaving 15 bases between. There are 15 residues in the CDR3. The germline V gene encodes CDR1 SGHTS and CDR2 YDEGEE. The CDR3 reads CASSSPQRTNEKLFF. CDR3 DNA sequence: TGTGCCAGCTCCAGCCCCCAGAGGACTAATGAAAAACTGTTTTTT.

A few counts support this clonotype. The rearrangement joins TRBV4-1 to TRBJ1-5, with a possible D match to TRBD1 (6 bases). The V gene's germline CDR1 is MGHRA and CDR2 YSYEKL. CDR3 size: 14 residues. The V gene lost 6 bases and the J gene lost 5 bases, with 14 bases spanning the gap. CDR3 sequence reads: CASRPTGRDQPQHF. The CDR3 nucleotides read TGCGCCAGCAGACCTACAGGGAGGGATCAGCCCCAGCATTTT.

This clonotype was observed a handful of times. The rearrangement joins TRBV7-2 to TRBJ1-5, with 7 nucleotides matching TRBD1. The germline CDR1 and CDR2 sequences are SGHTA and FQGNSA. Trimming at V came to 5 bases and at J to 3 bases, leaving 13 bases not matched to a gene. The CDR3 spans 17 residues. This chain's CDR3 is CASSAGFDRAFNQPQHF. CDR3 nucleotide sequence: TGTGCCAGCAGCGCCGGGTTCGACAGGGCGTTCAATCAGCCCCAGCATTTT.

The chain couples TRBV29-1 to TRBJ2-1, with TRBD2 identical over 10 bases. Trimming took 0 bases from V and 7 from J; bases not matched to a gene: 6. Germline loops: CDR1 SQVTM, CDR2 ANQGSEA. The CDR3 loop spans 15 amino acids. For the CDR3, the DNA is TGCAGCGTTGAAGATTCTAGCGGGAGTTTTAATGAGCAGTTCTTC. This encodes CSVEDSSGSFNEQFF.

This clonotype has more than one count but fewer than ten. This rearrangement joins TRBV6-5 to TRBJ2-2; TRBD1 matches at 9 bases. This CDR3 has 16 amino acids. The V and J ends lost 6 bases and 7 bases, in that order; junction bases with no gene match: 12. Germline V CDR1 and CDR2: MNHEY, SVGAGI. CDR3 sequence reads: CASRDRGPVVDGELFF. In DNA, the CDR3 is TGTGCCAGCAGGGACAGGGGTCCCGTTGTGGACGGGGAGCTGTTTTTT.

The rearrangement links TRBV2 to TRBJ2-4; D remains unclear. The CDR3 has 10 residues. Germline loops: CDR1 SNHLY, CDR2 FYNNEI. Trimming pared 6 bases from V and 5 bases from J, leaving 2 bases between. CDR3 nucleotides: TGTGCCAGCAGGGAAAACATTCAGTACTTC. Translated: CASRENIQYF. The full variable domain, completed using reference TRBV2 and TRBJ2-4, is EPEVTQTPSHQVTQMGQEVILRCVPISNHLYFYWYRQILGQKVEFLVSFYNNEISEKSEIFDDQFSVERPDGSNFTLKIRSTKLEDSAMYFCASRENIQYFGAGTRLSVL.

J is TRBJ2-5 and V is TRBV7-2; perhaps TRBD2 as D (5 bases). The germline V gene has CDR1 SGHTA and CDR2 FQGNSA. V was pared by 5 bases and J by 5 bases, with 12 bases between. The CDR3 is made up of 13 amino acids. CDR3: CASSRGPPETQYF. The CDR3, as DNA: TGTGCCAGCAGCCGCGGGCCTCCGGAGACCCAGTACTTC.

This clonotype was observed a handful of times. V is TRBV27 and J is TRBJ2-1; D gene ambiguous. Germline V gene sequence: CDR1 MNHEY, CDR2 SMNVEV (reference sequence). The CDR3 has 13 residues. V dropped 0 bases and J dropped 7 bases, with 7 bases sitting between them. The CDR3 loop is CASSLSTGNEQFF. Here the CDR3 DNA reads TGTGCCAGCAGTTTATCGACCGGGAATGAGCAGTTCTTC.

There are a few counts of this clonotype. The chain is built from TRBV3-1 and TRBJ2-4; 8 nucleotides match TRBD2. Germline values: CDR1 LGHDT, CDR2 YNNKEL (reference sequence). V lost 1 base, J lost 2 bases, and 1 base stayed unmatched. The CDR3 sequence is 15 residues long. This CDR3 reads CASSQVAGSKNIQYF. CDR3 coding DNA: TGTGCCAGCAGCCAAGTAGCGGGGTCCAAAAACATTCAGTACTTC.

This clonotype was seen only once. The V gene is TRBV12-3 or TRBV12-4, the J gene TRBJ1-2; maybe TRBD1 (6 bases). The CDR3 has 13 residues. Trimming left V 6 bases short and J 5 bases short, with 13 bases between. CDR3 DNA sequence: TGTGCCAGCAGGCTGAGGGACAATTATGGCTACACCTTC. This encodes CASRLRDNYGYTF.

Only one count was recorded for this clonotype. The DNA of the CDR3 is TGTGCCAGCAGCCCATCTACATCATACGGAGGGGAGCAGTTCTTC. Amino acids: CASSPSTSYGGEQFF. V and J are TRBV11-2 and TRBJ2-1; weak D call: TRBD2 (6 bases). Germline V gene sequence: CDR1 SGHAT, CDR2 FQNNGV. This CDR3 has 15 residues. V was pared by 5 bases and J by 10 bases, with 21 bases between.

The chain recombines TRBV4-3 with TRBJ2-1; 9 bases fit TRBD1. Germline assignment: CDR1 LGHNA and CDR2 YSLEER. V gave up 9 bases and J gave up 5 bases; unmatched junction bases: 11. The CDR3 is 15 amino acids. In DNA form, the CDR3 reads TGCGCCAGTAGTATTGACAGGGGGTCCCACAATGAGCAGTTCTTC. It is translated as CASSIDRGSHNEQFF.

This rearrangement joins TRBV20-1 to TRBJ2-7; D gene unclear. The V and J ends lost 2 bases and 6 bases respectively, with 8 bases between them. The CDR3 has 11 amino acids. Germline values: CDR1 DFQATT, CDR2 SNEGSKA (reference sequence). The CDR3 DNA reads TGCAGTGCTAGATTGGGATTCGAGCAGTACTTC. It specifies CSARLGFEQYF.

CDR3 sequence: CASSEGTVGNTIYF. The CDR3 DNA reads TGTGCCAGCAGTGAAGGGACAGTCGGAAACACCATATATTTT. This chain joins TRBV6-1 and TRBJ1-3; weak D call: TRBD1 (6 bases). Germline V gene lookup returns CDR1 MNHNS and CDR2 SASEGT. CDR3 length: 14 amino acids. Trimming pared 1 base from V and 4 bases from J, leaving 8 bases between.

This chain connects TRBV2 to TRBJ2-1, with D tentatively TRBD1 (5 bases). Germline V CDR1 and CDR2: SNHLY, FYNNEI. The length of the CDR3 is 11 residues. The V gene lost 10 bases and the J gene lost 10 bases, with 14 bases spanning the gap. For the CDR3, the DNA is TGTGCCACCCCAGGGTCGGAAGAGCAGTTCTTC. Its translation is CATPGSEEQFF.

CDR3: CASSHLGLAGGELFYEQYF. Written as DNA, the CDR3 is TGTGCCAGCAGCCACCTAGGACTAGCGGGGGGTGAACTATTCTACGAGCAGTACTTC. V gene TRBV4-2 combines with J gene TRBJ2-7; 14 bases map to TRBD2. CDR3 size: 19 residues. Germline V gene data show CDR1 as LGHNA and CDR2 as YNFKEQ. The J segment lost 3 bases and the V segment lost 3 bases, leaving 13 bases of the junction unmatched.

The table lists this clonotype with a few counts. The chain has TRBV9 and TRBJ2-7; 8 nucleotides line up with TRBD2. CDR1 and CDR2 (germline): SGDLS, YYNGEE. The CDR3 consists of 16 residues. With V trimmed by 0 bases and J by 0 bases, 5 bases remained unmatched. CDR3: CASSVDVSGASYEQYF. The CDR3, as DNA: TGTGCCAGCAGCGTAGACGTTAGCGGGGCCTCCTACGAGCAGTACTTC.

The chain combines TRBV7-6 with TRBJ2-5; D gene ambiguous. The assigned J gene may be wrong: the sequence end matches TRBJ2-7 better. The length of the CDR3 is 12 residues. Per germline, CDR1 SGHVS and CDR2 FNYEAQ. The CDR3 spells CASSSVRDEQYF. As DNA, the CDR3 is TGTGCCAGCAGCTCCGTACGTGACGAGCAGTACTTC.

This sequence joins TRBV20-1 and TRBJ2-7; D is ambiguous. The CDR3 is 13 residues long. Deletions cut 3 bases from V and 2 bases from J, with 11 bases between. In germline, CDR1 is DFQATT, CDR2 SNEGSKA (reference sequence). The CDR3 loop reads CSASGVGTYEQYF. In DNA form, the CDR3 reads TGCAGTGCTAGTGGGGTGGGGACCTACGAGCAGTACTTC.

CDR3 sequence: CSAREGGWVDNEQFF. The CDR3, as DNA: TGCAGTGCTAGGGAAGGAGGCTGGGTGGACAATGAGCAGTTCTTC. This chain links TRBV20-1 with TRBJ2-1, with D perhaps matching TRBD2 (5 bases). CDR3 size: 15 residues. V was clipped by 3 bases and J by 5 bases, with 17 bases between them. Looked up from germline, CDR1 is DFQATT and CDR2 is SNEGSKA (reference sequence).

V usage is TRBV20-1 and J usage is TRBJ2-5; D unresolved. CDR1 is DFQATT and CDR2 is SNEGSKA in the germline V gene (reference sequence). Trimming pared 0 bases from V and 0 bases from J, leaving 11 bases between. This CDR3 comprises 15 residues. The CDR3 bases are TGCAGTGCTAGAGACCCCGTCGGGTACCAAGAGACCCAGTACTTC. Its translation is CSARDPVGYQETQYF.

The V and J genes are TRBV12-3 or TRBV12-4 and TRBJ1-4; D ambiguous. The CDR3 consists of 15 residues. V was shortened by 5 bases and J by 0 bases, with 10 bases between the two germline ends. CDR3 residues: CASSGDIATNEKLFF. The CDR3 DNA sequence: TGTGCCAGCAGTGGGGATATAGCAACTAATGAAAAACTGTTTTTT.

This clonotype was detected only a few times. The V and J genes are TRBV15 and TRBJ2-1; 7 bases are shared with TRBD1. The V and J ends lost 10 bases and 7 bases, in that order; junction bases with no gene match: 13. The CDR3 has 14 amino acids. In germline, CDR1 is LNHNV, CDR2 YYDKDF (reference sequence). CDR3 DNA sequence: TGTGCCATCGATTCCGGGACAGAAAAAAATGAGCAGTTCTTC. Protein sequence: CAIDSGTEKNEQFF.

This clonotype came up a few times. The chain employs TRBV28 and TRBJ2-1; D gene uncertain. Per germline, CDR1 MDHEN and CDR2 SYDVKM. V lost 1 base and J 0 bases, leaving 10 bases between the germline ends. This CDR3 contains 16 residues. The CDR3 region has the DNA TGTGCCAGCAGTTTATCGTCGGGTCCCTCCTACAATGAGCAGTTCTTC. It codes for CASSLSSGPSYNEQFF.